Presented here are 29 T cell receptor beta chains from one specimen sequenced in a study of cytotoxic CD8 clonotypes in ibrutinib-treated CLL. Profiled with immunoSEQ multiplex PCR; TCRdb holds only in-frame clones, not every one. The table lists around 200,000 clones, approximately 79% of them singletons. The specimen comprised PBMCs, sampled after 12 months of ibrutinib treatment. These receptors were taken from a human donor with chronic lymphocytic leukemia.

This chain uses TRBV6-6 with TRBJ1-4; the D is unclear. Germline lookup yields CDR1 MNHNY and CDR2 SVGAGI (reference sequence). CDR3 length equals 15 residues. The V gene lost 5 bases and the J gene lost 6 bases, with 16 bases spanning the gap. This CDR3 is CASSKLGIRDEKLFF. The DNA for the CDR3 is TGTGCCAGCAGTAAATTAGGAATTCGGGATGAAAAACTGTTTTTT.

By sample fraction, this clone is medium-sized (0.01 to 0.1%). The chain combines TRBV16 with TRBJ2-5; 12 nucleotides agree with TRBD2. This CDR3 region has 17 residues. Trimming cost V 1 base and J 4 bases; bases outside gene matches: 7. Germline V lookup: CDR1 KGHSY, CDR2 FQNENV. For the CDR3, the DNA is TGTGCCAGCAGCCAATTACTAGCGGGAGGAGTAGGAGAGACCCAGTACTTC. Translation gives CASSQLLAGGVGETQYF.

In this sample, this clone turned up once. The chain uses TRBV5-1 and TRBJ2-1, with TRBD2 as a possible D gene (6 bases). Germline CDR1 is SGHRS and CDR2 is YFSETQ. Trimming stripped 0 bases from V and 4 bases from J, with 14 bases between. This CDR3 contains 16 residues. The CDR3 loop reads CASSLGLAGFYNEQFF. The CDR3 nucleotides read TGCGCCAGCAGCTTGGGGCTGGCGGGGTTTTACAATGAGCAGTTCTTC.

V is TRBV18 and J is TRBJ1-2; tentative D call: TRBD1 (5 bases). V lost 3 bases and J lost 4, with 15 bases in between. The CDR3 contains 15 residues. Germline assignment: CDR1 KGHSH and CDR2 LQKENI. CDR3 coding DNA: TGTGCCAGCTCACCTGATCGACAGAAAGTCTATGGCTACACCTTC. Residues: CASSPDRQKVYGYTF.

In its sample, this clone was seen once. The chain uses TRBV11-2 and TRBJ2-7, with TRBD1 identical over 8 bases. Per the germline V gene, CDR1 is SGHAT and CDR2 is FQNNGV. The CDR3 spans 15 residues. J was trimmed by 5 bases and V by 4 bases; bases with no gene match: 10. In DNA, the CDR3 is TGTGCCAGCAGCTCCCGACAGGGGAAGTACAACGAGCAGTACTTC. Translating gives CASSSRQGKYNEQYF.

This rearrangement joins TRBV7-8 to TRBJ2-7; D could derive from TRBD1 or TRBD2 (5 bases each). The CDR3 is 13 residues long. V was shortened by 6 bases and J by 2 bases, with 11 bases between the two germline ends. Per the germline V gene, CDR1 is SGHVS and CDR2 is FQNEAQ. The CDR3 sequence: CASSRDPPYEQYF. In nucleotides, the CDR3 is TGTGCCAGCAGTCGGGACCCACCCTACGAGCAGTACTTC.

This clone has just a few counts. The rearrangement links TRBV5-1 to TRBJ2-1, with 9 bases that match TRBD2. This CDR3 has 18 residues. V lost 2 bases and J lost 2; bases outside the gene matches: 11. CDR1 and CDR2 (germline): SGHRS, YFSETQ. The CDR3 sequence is CASSFGLARGLTYNEQFF. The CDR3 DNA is TGCGCCAGCAGCTTCGGACTAGCGCGTGGACTGACCTACAATGAGCAGTTCTTC.

CDR3 sequence (DNA): TGTGCCAGCCGGGAGGGGGGTCGCTCTGAAGCTTTCTTT. Amino acid sequence: CASREGGRSEAFF. V and J are TRBV19 and TRBJ1-1; D may be TRBD1 (6 bases). The CDR3 has 13 residues. The V gene lost 9 bases and the J gene lost 6 bases, with 17 bases spanning the gap. CDR1 and CDR2 (germline): LNHDA, SQIVND (reference sequence).

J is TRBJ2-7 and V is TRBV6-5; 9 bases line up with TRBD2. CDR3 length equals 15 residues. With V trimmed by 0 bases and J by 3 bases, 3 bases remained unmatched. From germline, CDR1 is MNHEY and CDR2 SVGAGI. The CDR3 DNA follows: TGTGCCAGCAGTTACTCTGTGACTAGCGGCTACGAGCAGTACTTC. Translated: CASSYSVTSGYEQYF.

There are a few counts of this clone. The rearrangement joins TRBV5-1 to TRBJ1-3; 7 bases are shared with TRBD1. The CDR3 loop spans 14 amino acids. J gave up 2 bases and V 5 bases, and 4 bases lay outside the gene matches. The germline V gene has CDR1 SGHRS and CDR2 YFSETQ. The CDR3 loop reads CASRGQGAGNTIYF. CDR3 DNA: TGCGCCAGCAGAGGGCAGGGGGCTGGAAACACCATATATTTT.

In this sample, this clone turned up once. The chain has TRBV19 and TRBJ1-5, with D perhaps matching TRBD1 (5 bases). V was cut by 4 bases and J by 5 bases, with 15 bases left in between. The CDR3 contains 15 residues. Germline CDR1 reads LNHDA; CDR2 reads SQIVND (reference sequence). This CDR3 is CASSTGSRGYQPQHF. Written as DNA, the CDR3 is TGTGCCAGTAGTACCGGGAGCCGGGGGTATCAGCCCCAGCATTTT.

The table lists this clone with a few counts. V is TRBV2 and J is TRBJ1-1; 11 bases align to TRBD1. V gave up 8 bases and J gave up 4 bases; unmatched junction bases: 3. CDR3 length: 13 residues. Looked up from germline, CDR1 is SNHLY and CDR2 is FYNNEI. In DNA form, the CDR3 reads TGTGCCAGCGGACAGGGGGCTGGCACTGAAGCTTTCTTT. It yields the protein CASGQGAGTEAFF. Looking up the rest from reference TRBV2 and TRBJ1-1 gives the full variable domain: EPEVTQTPSHQVTQMGQEVILRCVPISNHLYFYWYRQILGQKVEFLVSFYNNEISEKSEIFDDQFSVERPDGSNFTLKIRSTKLEDSAMYFCASGQGAGTEAFFGQGTRLTVV.

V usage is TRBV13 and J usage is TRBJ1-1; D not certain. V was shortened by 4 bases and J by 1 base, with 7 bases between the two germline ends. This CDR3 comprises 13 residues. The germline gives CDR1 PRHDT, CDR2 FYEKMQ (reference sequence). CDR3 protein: CASSWYRNTEAFF. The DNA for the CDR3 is TGTGCCAGCAGCTGGTACCGGAACACTGAAGCTTTCTTT.

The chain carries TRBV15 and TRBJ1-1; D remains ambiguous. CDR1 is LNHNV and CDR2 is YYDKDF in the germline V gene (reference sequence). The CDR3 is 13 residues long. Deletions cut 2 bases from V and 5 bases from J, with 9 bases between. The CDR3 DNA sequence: TGTGCCACCAGCAGAACGCGGCAAACTGAAGCTTTCTTT. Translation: CATSRTRQTEAFF. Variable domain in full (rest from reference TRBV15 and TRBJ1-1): DAMVIQNPRYQVTQFGKPVTLSCSQTLNHNVMYWYQQKSSQAPKLLFHYYDKDFNNEADTPDNFQSRRPNTSFCFLDIRSPGLGDTAMYLCATSRTRQTEAFFGQGTRLTVV.

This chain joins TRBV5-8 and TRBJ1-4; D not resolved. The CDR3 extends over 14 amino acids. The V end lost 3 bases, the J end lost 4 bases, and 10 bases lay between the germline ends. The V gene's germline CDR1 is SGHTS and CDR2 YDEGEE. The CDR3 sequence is CASSSGSDNEKLFF. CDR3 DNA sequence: TGTGCCAGCAGCTCAGGTTCGGATAATGAAAAACTGTTTTTT.

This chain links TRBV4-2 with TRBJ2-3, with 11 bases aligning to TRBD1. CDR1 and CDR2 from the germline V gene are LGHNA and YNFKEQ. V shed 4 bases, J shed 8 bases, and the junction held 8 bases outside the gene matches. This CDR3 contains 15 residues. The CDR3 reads CASSPGQGALGTQYF. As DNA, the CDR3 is TGTGCCAGCAGCCCCGGACAGGGGGCTTTGGGTACGCAGTATTTT.

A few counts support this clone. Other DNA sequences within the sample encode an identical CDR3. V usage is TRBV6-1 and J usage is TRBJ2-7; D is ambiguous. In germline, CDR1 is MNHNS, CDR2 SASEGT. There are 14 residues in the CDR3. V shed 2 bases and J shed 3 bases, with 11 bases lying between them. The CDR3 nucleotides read TGTGCCAGCAGTGAAAATTGGACGGGCTACGAGCAGTACTTC. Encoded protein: CASSENWTGYEQYF.

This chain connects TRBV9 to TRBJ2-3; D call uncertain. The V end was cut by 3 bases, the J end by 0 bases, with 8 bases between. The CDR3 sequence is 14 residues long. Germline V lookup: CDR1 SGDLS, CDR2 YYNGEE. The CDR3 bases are TGTGCCAGCAGCGGACGTCATAGCACAGATACGCAGTATTTT. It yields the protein CASSGRHSTDTQYF.

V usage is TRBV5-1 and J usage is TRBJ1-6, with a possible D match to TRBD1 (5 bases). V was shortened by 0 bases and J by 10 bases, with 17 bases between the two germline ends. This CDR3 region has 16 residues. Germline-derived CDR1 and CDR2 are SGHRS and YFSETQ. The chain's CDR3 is CASSLAPGFEGSPLHF. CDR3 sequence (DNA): TGCGCCAGCAGCTTGGCCCCGGGGTTCGAGGGGTCACCCCTCCACTTT.

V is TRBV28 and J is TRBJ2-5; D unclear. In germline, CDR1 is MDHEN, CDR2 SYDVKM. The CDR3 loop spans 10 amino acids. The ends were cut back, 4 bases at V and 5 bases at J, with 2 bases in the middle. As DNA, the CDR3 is TGTGCCAGCAGTTATGAGACCCAGTACTTC. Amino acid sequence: CASSYETQYF.

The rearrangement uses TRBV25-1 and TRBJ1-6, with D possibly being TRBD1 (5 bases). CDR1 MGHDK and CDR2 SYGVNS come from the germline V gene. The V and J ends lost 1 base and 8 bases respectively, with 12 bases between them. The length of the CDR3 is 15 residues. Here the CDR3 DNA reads TGTGCCAGCAGTGAATCGGACTCGGGGCATTCACCCCTCCACTTT. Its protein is CASSESDSGHSPLHF.

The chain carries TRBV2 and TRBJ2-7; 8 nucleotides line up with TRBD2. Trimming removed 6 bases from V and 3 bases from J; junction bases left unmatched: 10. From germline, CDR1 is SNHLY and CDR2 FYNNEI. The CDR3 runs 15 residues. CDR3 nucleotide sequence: TGTGCCAGCAGGACAAATAGCGGGACCTTCTACGAGCAGTACTTC. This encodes CASRTNSGTFYEQYF. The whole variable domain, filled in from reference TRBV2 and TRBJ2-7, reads EPEVTQTPSHQVTQMGQEVILRCVPISNHLYFYWYRQILGQKVEFLVSFYNNEISEKSEIFDDQFSVERPDGSNFTLKIRSTKLEDSAMYFCASRTNSGTFYEQYFGPGTRLTVT.

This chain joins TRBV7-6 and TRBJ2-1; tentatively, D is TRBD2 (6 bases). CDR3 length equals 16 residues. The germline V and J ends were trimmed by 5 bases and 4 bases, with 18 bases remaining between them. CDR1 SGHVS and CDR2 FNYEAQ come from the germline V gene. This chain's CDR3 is CASSPELRGVYNEQFF. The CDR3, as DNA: TGTGCCAGCAGCCCGGAGTTGCGGGGAGTGTACAATGAGCAGTTCTTC.

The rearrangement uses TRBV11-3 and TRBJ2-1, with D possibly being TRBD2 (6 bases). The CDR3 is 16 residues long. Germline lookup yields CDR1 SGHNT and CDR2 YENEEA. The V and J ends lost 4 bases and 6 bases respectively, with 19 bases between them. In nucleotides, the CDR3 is TGTGCCAGCAGCTCGGGACTCTCTAGCCCTGGCAATGAGCAGTTCTTC. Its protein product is CASSSGLSSPGNEQFF.

This chain's CDR3 is CASSPGTGYDGYTF. The CDR3 bases are TGTGCCAGCAGCCCCGGGACAGGGTACGATGGCTACACCTTC. This chain links TRBV11-2 with TRBJ1-2; the match to TRBD1 covers 9 bases. V dropped 5 bases and J dropped 6; count of bases not matched to a gene: 7. CDR3 length equals 14 residues. Germline V gives CDR1 SGHAT, CDR2 FQNNGV.

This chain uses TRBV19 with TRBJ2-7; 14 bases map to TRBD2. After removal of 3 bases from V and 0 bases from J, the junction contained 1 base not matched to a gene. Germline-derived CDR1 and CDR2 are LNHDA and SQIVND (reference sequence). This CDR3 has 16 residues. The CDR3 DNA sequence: TGTGCCAGTAGTATGGGGACTAGCGGGAGCTCCTACGAGCAGTACTTC. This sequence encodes CASSMGTSGSSYEQYF.

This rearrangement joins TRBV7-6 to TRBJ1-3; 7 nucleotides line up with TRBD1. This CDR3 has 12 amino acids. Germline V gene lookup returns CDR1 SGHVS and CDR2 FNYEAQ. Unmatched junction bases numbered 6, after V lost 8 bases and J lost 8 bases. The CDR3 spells CASGTAWDTIYF. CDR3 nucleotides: TGTGCCAGCGGGACAGCTTGGGACACCATATATTTT.

The chain's CDR3 is CASSLTSGSHEQYF. CDR3 DNA: TGCGCCAGCAGCTTGACTAGCGGGTCCCACGAGCAGTACTTC. V and J are TRBV5-1 and TRBJ2-7; 9 nucleotides line up with TRBD2. Germline V gene data show CDR1 as SGHRS and CDR2 as YFSETQ. Trimming at V came to 1 base and at J to 5 bases, leaving 4 bases not matched to a gene. CDR3 length: 14 amino acids.

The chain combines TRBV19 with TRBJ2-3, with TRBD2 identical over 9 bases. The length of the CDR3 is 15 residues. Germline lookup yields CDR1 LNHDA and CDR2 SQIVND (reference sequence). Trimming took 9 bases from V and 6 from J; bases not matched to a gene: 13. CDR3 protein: CASRRASGEGDTQYF. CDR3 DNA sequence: TGTGCCAGCCGGAGGGCTAGCGGGGAGGGGGATACGCAGTATTTT.